What follows is one TCR beta chain and its context. This entry belongs to a study of cytomegalovirus exposure and HLA in healthy donors. This PCR relied on a set of 60 Vbeta primers and 13 Jbeta primers. Generated by immunoSEQ multiplex PCR, the TCRdb table keeps only in-frame clones and is missing some. The sample lists some 190,000 clones, around 78% seen once, with around 1.5% in the top ten. V was clipped by 6 bases and J by 11 bases, with 13 bases between them. Germline V gene lookup returns CDR1 LNHDA and CDR2 SQIVND (reference sequence). This CDR3 comprises 11 residues. Sequenced input: PBMCs. This sequence was found in a man between 18 and 35 years old in good health and CMV-seronegative. This rearrangement joins TRBV19 to TRBJ1-1, with D unclear. DNA for the CDR3: TGTGCCAGTAGATACACTCGCAGGGCTTTCTTT. Its translation is CASRYTRRAFF.